One sample yielded the 2 T cell receptor beta chains listed below, sequenced in a study of T cells in women clearing cervical HPV infection. Data came from immunoSEQ multiplex PCR; TCRdb stores just in-frame clones and leaves some out. The sample table sets out about 12,000 clones. Sequencing used blood buffy coat. Receptor source: a woman aged 18-70 years with a cervical HPV16 infection that either progressed to CIN3+ or cleared (not recorded which).

The sequenced part of the CDR3 DNA is TGCAGCGTGCCGAGGGGGCTGGGCACTGAA. Translating gives CSVPRGLGTE. Given in full, the CDR3 is CSVPRGLGTEAFF. This chain connects TRBV29-1 to TRBJ1-1; 7 nucleotides agree with TRBD1. The read stops 3 residues short of the end of the CDR3; the missing end is completed from the germline J gene. CDR3 length: 13 residues. V dropped 6 bases and J dropped 4; count of bases not matched to a gene: 8. Germline V CDR1 and CDR2: SQVTM, ANQGSEA.

Considering frequency, this clone is medium-sized. The read falls 3 residues short of the CDR3 end, and the missing part is taken from the germline J gene. The chain employs TRBV19 and TRBJ2-3, with a tentative D call TRBD1 (7 bases). CDR3 length equals 14 residues. Germline lookup yields CDR1 LNHDA and CDR2 SQIVND (reference sequence). V lost 4 bases and J 3 bases, leaving 11 bases between the germline ends. The CDR3 is CASSTGGGTDTQYF. CDR3 DNA, as far as it was read: TGTGCCAGTAGTACAGGGGGAGGAACAGATACG.